The 14 T cell receptor beta chains presented below share a single source sample, sequenced in a study of cytomegalovirus exposure and HLA in healthy donors. PCR was performed using 60 Vbeta and 13 Jbeta primers. Only in-frame clones appear in the TCRdb table, and some are missing; sequencing was by immunoSEQ multiplex PCR. There are 90,000 to 120,000 clones in the sample; about 74% occur only once, and 14% lies in the top ten. The source material was PBMCs. The origin of the receptors is a woman in her 40s in good health and CMV-seropositive.

To note about this clone: Different DNA sequences within this sample yield the same CDR3. The chain couples TRBV5-1 to TRBJ2-1, with a weak D call TRBD1 (6 bases). Deletions cut 4 bases from V and 5 bases from J, with 10 bases between. The CDR3 extends over 13 amino acids. Looked up from germline, CDR1 is SGHRS and CDR2 is YFSETQ. CDR3 DNA: TGCGCCAGCAGCCCACAGGGAGACAATGAGCAGTTCTTC. Translated, it gives CASSPQGDNEQFF.

The rearrangement joins TRBV7-2 to TRBJ1-5; D ambiguous. V dropped 4 bases and J dropped 3 bases, with 7 bases sitting between them. The germline gives CDR1 SGHTA, CDR2 FQGNSA. This CDR3 spans 13 amino acids. CDR3 DNA sequence: TGTGCCAGCAGCTCCAGACTCAATCAGCCCCAGCATTTT. Its translation: CASSSRLNQPQHF.

The chain has TRBV7-8 and TRBJ2-5; 16 bases are a match to TRBD2. The V gene end was trimmed by 7 bases and the J gene end by 6 bases; junction bases not matched to a gene: 17. Germline V gene lookup returns CDR1 SGHVS and CDR2 FQNEAQ. The CDR3 totals 19 residues. CDR3: CASTESSGTSGGALKTQYF. CDR3 bases: TGTGCCAGCACCGAAAGCTCGGGGACTAGCGGGGGGGCCTTAAAGACCCAGTACTTC.

This rearrangement joins TRBV7-8 to TRBJ1-2; D remains ambiguous. This CDR3 has 13 residues. Between the trimmed V and J ends, which lost 1 base and 7 bases, there was a span of 10 bases. CDR1 SGHVS and CDR2 FQNEAQ come from the germline V gene. CDR3 sequence (DNA): TGTGCCAGCAGCTTAGAGAGATCGGGTGGCTACACCTTC. Its translation: CASSLERSGGYTF.

This clone was counted a single time. The rearrangement joins TRBV15 to TRBJ2-7, with unresolved D. CDR3 size: 16 residues. In germline, CDR1 is LNHNV, CDR2 YYDKDF (reference sequence). The V gene lost 0 bases and the J gene lost 0 bases, with 12 bases spanning the gap. The CDR3 sequence is CATSRDQFMSSYEQYF. In DNA, the CDR3 is TGTGCCACCAGCAGAGATCAATTTATGAGCTCCTACGAGCAGTACTTC.

With regard to this clone: Other DNA sequences in this specimen translate into the identical CDR3. The rearrangement joins TRBV7-9 to TRBJ2-7; perhaps TRBD1 as D (7 bases). Trimming took off 6 bases at V and 3 bases at J, with 9 bases between the two ends. Germline V gives CDR1 SEHNR, CDR2 FQNEAQ (reference sequence). This CDR3 has 12 residues. CDR3 sequence: CASRRDSYEQYF. CDR3 nucleotides: TGTGCCAGCAGGCGGGACAGCTACGAGCAGTACTTC.

This clone was counted only a few times. V is TRBV27 and J is TRBJ2-1; 14 bases align to TRBD2. Per germline, CDR1 MNHEY and CDR2 SMNVEV (reference sequence). The CDR3 has 19 amino acids. V dropped 0 bases and J dropped 1; count of bases not matched to a gene: 5. The CDR3 region is CASSLSMRTSGGSYNEQFF. CDR3 sequence (DNA): TGTGCCAGCAGTTTATCGATGAGGACTAGCGGGGGGTCCTACAATGAGCAGTTCTTC.

The table lists this clone with a count of one. The chain is built from TRBV10-3 and TRBJ1-2; the match to TRBD1 covers 8 bases. Germline V gene sequence: CDR1 ENHRY, CDR2 SYGVKD. V trimming: 0 bases; J trimming: 8 bases; junction bases outside the gene matches: 5. The CDR3 has 14 amino acids. This CDR3 reads CAISESQGAKGYTF. CDR3 DNA sequence: TGTGCCATCAGTGAGTCGCAGGGGGCGAAAGGCTACACCTTC.

This chain links TRBV30 with TRBJ2-7, with 9 bases that match TRBD1. Germline V gene sequence: CDR1 GTSNPN, CDR2 SVGIG (reference sequence). This CDR3 spans 14 amino acids. V was pared by 5 bases and J by 4 bases, with 9 bases of the junction left unmatched. The CDR3 sequence is CAWAKTGGGYEQYF. The CDR3 DNA reads TGTGCCTGGGCAAAGACAGGGGGGGGTTACGAGCAGTACTTC. Complete variable domain (other parts from reference TRBV30 and TRBJ2-7): SQTIHQWPATLVQPVGSPLSLECTVEGTSNPNLYWYRQAAGRGLQLLFYSVGIGQISSEVPQNLSASRPQDRQFILSSKKLLLSDSGFYLCAWAKTGGGYEQYFGPGTRLTVT.

The chain links TRBV4-2 to TRBJ1-1; unclear D gene. V gave up 3 bases and J gave up 6 bases, with 11 bases separating them. The CDR3 contains 13 residues. Germline V gives CDR1 LGHNA, CDR2 YNFKEQ. The CDR3 bases are TGTGCCAGCAGCCATCTCCTGAGGGCTGAAGCTTTCTTT. Protein: CASSHLLRAEAFF.

This chain connects TRBV5-6 to TRBJ1-2; TRBD1 might be the D (5 bases). The germline V and J ends were trimmed by 0 bases and 2 bases, with 14 bases remaining between them. In germline, CDR1 is SGHDT, CDR2 YYEEEE. The CDR3 runs to 16 residues. CDR3 residues: CASSLEGPAVNYGYTF. CDR3 coding DNA: TGTGCCAGCAGCTTGGAGGGGCCGGCGGTCAACTATGGCTACACCTTC. The complete variable domain, with remaining parts taken from reference TRBV5-6 and TRBJ1-2, reads DAGVTQSPTHLIKTRGQQVTLRCSPKSGHDTVSWYQQALGQGPQFIFQYYEEEERQRGNFPDRFSGHQFPNYSSELNVNALLLGDSALYLCASSLEGPAVNYGYTFGSGTRLTVV.

This chain connects TRBV5-1 to TRBJ2-2, with 7 bases that match TRBD2. Germline CDR1 and CDR2: SGHRS and YFSETQ. The CDR3 sequence is 15 residues long. V shed 3 bases, J shed 5 bases, and the junction held 7 bases outside the gene matches. CDR3 nucleotide sequence: TGCGCCAGCAGCTCCGGGGCGGGGGTTACCGGGGAGCTGTTTTTT. Translating it yields CASSSGAGVTGELFF.

V usage is TRBV11-2 and J usage is TRBJ2-5; no firm D call. The CDR3 spans 13 residues. The germline V gene has CDR1 SGHAT and CDR2 FQNNGV. Trimming took off 1 base at V and 4 bases at J, with 7 bases between the two ends. CDR3 sequence (DNA): TGTGCCAGCAGCTTAGCACTCCCAGAGACCCAGTACTTC. Translation: CASSLALPETQYF.

V gene TRBV5-1 combines with J gene TRBJ2-5; perhaps TRBD1 as D (6 bases). The V and J ends lost 4 bases and 4 bases respectively, with 14 bases between them. CDR3 length: 14 amino acids. The germline CDR1 and CDR2 sequences are SGHRS and YFSETQ. DNA for the CDR3: TGCGCCAGCAGCGACAGCTCCAGGGGAGAGACCCAGTACTTC. This sequence encodes CASSDSSRGETQYF.